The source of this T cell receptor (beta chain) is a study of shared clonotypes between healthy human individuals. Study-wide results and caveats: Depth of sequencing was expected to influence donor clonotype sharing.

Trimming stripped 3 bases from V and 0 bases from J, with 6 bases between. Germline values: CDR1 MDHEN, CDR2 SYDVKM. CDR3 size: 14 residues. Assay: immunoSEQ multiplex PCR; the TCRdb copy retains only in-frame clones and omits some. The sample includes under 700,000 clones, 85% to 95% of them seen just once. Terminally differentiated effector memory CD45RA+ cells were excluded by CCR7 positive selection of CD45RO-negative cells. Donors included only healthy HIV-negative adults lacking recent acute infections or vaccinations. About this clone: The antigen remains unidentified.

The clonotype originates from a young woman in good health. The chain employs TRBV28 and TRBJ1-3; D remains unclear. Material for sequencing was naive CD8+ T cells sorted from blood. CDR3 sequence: CASSFSASGNTIYF. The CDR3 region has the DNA TGTGCCAGCAGTTTTTCAGCCTCTGGAAACACCATATATTTT.